This T cell receptor (beta chain) was identified in a study of blood T cell repertoires in COVID-19. The wider study: Material from acute and convalescent COVID-19 was sourced from the United States, Italy and Spain. PBMCs, B-cell-depleted T cells, or T cells were the source of the cDNA or gDNA that made up the material.

The CDR3 covers 16 residues. After removal of 1 base from V and 1 base from J, the junction contained 3 bases not matched to a gene. The V gene's germline CDR1 is KGHSH and CDR2 LQKENI. The method was immunoSEQ multiplex PCR; TCRdb's version includes in-frame clones alone and lacks a portion of them. The data hold 130,000 or so clones, with roughly 83% observed a single time. Self-reported history from a screening survey and questionnaire set each donor's cohort. Cohort 3 recovered donors had two negative PCRs, clearance, or symptom resolution. Sample: PBMCs or T cells enriched from blood (not recorded which). The TCR sequence derives from a man between 50 and 59 years old who had recovered from COVID-19. This chain joins TRBV18 and TRBJ2-1; 8 positions match TRBD2. The CDR3 DNA reads as TGTGCCAGCTCACCACAAGGGACTAGGTCCTACAATGAGCAGTTCTTC. It translates to CASSPQGTRSYNEQFF.